The 5 T cell receptor beta chains below were found in one sample sequenced in a study of cytomegalovirus exposure and HLA in healthy donors. Measured with immunoSEQ multiplex PCR; TCRdb has only the in-frame clones, and not every one. Here the sample spans about 250,000 clones, about 90% being singletons. Sequences were obtained from PBMCs. These receptors came from a man aged 18 to 30 in good health and CMV-seropositive.

The J gene is TRBJ1-1, the V gene TRBV5-1; TRBD1 might be the D (5 bases). The CDR3 is 15 amino acids. The ends were cut back, 1 base at V and 4 bases at J, with 14 bases in the middle. CDR1 and CDR2 from the germline V gene are SGHRS and YFSETQ. The CDR3 is CASSLWQGGGTEAFF. CDR3 nucleotides: TGCGCCAGCAGCTTGTGGCAGGGTGGCGGCACTGAAGCTTTCTTT.

V and J are TRBV2 and TRBJ1-5; TRBD1 is a possible D gene (5 bases). Germline values: CDR1 SNHLY, CDR2 FYNNEI. The CDR3 totals 13 residues. V was pared by 7 bases and J by 5 bases, with 12 bases between. The CDR3 DNA reads as TGTGCCAGCAATCGGGGGGTTTATCAGCCCCAGCATTTT. Encoded protein: CASNRGVYQPQHF. The full variable domain, with the rest looked up from reference TRBV2 and TRBJ1-5, is EPEVTQTPSHQVTQMGQEVILRCVPISNHLYFYWYRQILGQKVEFLVSFYNNEISEKSEIFDDQFSVERPDGSNFTLKIRSTKLEDSAMYFCASNRGVYQPQHFGDGTRLSIL.

This clone was picked up one time. V is TRBV7-2 and J is TRBJ1-5; D ambiguous. Germline CDR1 is SGHTA and CDR2 is FQGNSA. Deletions cut 1 base from V and 4 bases from J, with 14 bases between. CDR3 length: 16 residues. The CDR3 region is CASSLDRRVKNQPQHF. In DNA form, the CDR3 reads TGTGCCAGCAGCTTAGATCGTCGGGTTAAAAATCAGCCCCAGCATTTT.

The genes are TRBV28 and TRBJ1-5; no reliable D call. The CDR3 spans 14 residues. Germline V gene lookup returns CDR1 MDHEN and CDR2 SYDVKM. CDR3 sequence (DNA): TGTGTGGTATCGGCACCATATAGCAATCAGCCCCAGCATTTT. It codes for CVVSAPYSNQPQHF.

The CDR3 loop reads CASTRSGTDTQYF. CDR3 nucleotide sequence: TGTGCCAGCACCCGGAGCGGCACAGATACGCAGTATTTT. V gene TRBV28 combines with J gene TRBJ2-3; no firm D call. Germline assignment: CDR1 MDHEN and CDR2 SYDVKM. Trimming took 7 bases from V and 1 from J, leaving 9 bases between them. The CDR3 length is 13 residues.